This T cell receptor (beta chain) was profiled in a study of T cells in Graves' hyperthyroidism and ophthalmopathy. This clonotype was counted at least ten times. TCR beta CDR3 regions were amplified from RNA transcripts. A first-round RT-PCR of the TCR CDR3 used the HTBI primer set. MiXCR, run by TCRdb on the multiplex PCR reads, gives a single entry per CDR3 protein. Here the sample spans some 300,000 distinct CDR3 sequences, 13% being singletons. Germline V CDR1 and CDR2: MDHEN, SYDVKM. V was shortened by 1 base and J by 8 bases, with 15 bases between the two germline ends. This CDR3 is 15 amino acids long.

The sequence derives from a woman aged 25-40 years with Graves' hyperthyroidism that later progressed to Graves' ophthalmopathy. The chain links TRBV28 to TRBJ2-1, with TRBD2 as a possible D gene (5 bases). Sequencing input: blood. This chain's CDR3 is CASSLSTGITDEQFF. Written as DNA, the CDR3 is TGTGCCAGCAGTTTATCAACGGGAATAACCGATGAGCAGTTCTTC.